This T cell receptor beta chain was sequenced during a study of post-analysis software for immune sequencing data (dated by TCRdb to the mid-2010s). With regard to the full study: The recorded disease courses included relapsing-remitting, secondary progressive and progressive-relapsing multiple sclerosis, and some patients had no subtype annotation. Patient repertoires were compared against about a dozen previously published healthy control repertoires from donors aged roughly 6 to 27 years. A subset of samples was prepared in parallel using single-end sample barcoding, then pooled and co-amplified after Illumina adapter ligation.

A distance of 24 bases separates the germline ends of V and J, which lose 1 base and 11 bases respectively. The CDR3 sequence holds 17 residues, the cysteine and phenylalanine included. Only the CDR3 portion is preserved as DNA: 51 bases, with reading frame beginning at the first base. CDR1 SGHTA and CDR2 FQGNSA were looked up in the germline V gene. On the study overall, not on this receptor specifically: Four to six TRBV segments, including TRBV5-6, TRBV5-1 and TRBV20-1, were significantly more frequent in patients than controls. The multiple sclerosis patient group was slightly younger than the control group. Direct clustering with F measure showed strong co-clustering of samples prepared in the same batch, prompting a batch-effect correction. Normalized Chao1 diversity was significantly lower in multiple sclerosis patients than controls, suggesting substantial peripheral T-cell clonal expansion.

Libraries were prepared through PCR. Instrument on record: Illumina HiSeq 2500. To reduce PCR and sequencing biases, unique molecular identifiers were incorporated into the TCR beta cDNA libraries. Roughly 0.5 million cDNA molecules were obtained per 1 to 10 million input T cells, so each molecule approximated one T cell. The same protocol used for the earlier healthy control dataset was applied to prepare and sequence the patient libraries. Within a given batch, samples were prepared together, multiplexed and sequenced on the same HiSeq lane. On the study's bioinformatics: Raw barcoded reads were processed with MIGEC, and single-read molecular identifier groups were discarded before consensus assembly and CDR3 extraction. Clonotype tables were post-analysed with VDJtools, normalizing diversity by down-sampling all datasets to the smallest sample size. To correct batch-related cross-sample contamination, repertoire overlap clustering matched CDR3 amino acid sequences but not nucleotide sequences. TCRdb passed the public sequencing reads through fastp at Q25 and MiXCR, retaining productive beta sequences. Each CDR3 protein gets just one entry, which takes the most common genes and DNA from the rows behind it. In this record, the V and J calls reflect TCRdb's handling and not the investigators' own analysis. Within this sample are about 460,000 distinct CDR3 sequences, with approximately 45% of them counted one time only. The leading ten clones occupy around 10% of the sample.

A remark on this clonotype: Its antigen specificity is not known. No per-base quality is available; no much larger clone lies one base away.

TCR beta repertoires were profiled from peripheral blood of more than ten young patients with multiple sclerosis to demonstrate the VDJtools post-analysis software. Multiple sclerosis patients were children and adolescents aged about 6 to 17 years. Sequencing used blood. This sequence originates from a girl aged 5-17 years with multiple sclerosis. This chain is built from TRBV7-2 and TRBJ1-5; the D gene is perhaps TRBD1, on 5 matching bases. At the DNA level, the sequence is TGTGCCAGCAGCTTAGGGATTACCGGGACCCCAGGCGTGGCCCAGCATTTT. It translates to CASSLGITGTPGVAQHF.